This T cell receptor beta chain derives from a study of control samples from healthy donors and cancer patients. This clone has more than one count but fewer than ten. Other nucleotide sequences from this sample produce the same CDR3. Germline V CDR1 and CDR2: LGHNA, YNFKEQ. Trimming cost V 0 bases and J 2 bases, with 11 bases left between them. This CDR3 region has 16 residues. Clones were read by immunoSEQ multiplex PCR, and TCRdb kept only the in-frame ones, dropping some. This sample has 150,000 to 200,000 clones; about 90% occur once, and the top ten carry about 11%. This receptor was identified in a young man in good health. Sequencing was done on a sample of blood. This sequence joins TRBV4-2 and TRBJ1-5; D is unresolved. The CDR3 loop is CASSQEGNRGNQPQHF. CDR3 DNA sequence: TGTGCCAGCAGCCAAGAGGGGAACCGGGGCAATCAGCCCCAGCATTTT.